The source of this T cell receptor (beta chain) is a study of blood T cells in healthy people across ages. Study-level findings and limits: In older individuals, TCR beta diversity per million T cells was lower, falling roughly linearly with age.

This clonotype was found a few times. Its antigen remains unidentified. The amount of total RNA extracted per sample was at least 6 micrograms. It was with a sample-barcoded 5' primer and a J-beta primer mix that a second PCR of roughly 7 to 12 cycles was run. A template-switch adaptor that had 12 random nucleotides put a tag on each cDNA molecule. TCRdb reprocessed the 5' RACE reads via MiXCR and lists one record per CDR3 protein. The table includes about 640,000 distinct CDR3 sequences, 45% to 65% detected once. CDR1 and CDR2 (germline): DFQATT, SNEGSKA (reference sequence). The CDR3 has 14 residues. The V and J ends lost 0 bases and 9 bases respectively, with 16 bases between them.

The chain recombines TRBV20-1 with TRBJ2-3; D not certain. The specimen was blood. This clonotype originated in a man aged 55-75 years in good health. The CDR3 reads CSARDAVSGQTQYF. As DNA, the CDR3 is TGCAGTGCTAGAGATGCGGTTAGTGGCCAAACGCAGTATTTT.